This TCR beta chain was sequenced during a study of vaccination and CD4 T cells after COVID-19. At the Johns Hopkins FTIC core, DNA taken from cultured CD4+ T cells was sequenced by way of the Oncomine TCR Beta short-read assay. Genomic DNA was extracted from cultured CD4+ T cells. TCRdb passed the PCR reads through MiXCR, listing each CDR3 protein once. The sample contains some 19,000 distinct CDR3 sequences, 49% of which appear only once. The V gene's germline CDR1 is MNHNS and CDR2 SASEGT. This CDR3 has 11 amino acids. Of note for this clonotype: Its antigen is not identified. The germline gene is not matched at one end of the junction; a read error may be the cause.

Treatment given: roughly 10-day PBMC culture with coronavirus spike peptide pools or control peptides (ViraFEST assay). ViraFEST relied on peptide pools to expand antigen-specific T cells; the TCRs were sequenced afterward. Cultures of PBMCs, two million per well, were set up with approximately 10 IU/ml IL-2 and about 10 ug/ml peptide pools. The gene calls are TRBV6-1 and TRBJ2-7; 9 nucleotides agree with TRBD1. The receptor's source is a human donor who had recovered from COVID-19. The specimen was CD4+ T cells from blood, cultured in vitro. Written as DNA, the CDR3 is TGTGCCAGCAGGGGGACAGGGAGTCGAGATTTC. Its protein is CASRGTGSRDF.